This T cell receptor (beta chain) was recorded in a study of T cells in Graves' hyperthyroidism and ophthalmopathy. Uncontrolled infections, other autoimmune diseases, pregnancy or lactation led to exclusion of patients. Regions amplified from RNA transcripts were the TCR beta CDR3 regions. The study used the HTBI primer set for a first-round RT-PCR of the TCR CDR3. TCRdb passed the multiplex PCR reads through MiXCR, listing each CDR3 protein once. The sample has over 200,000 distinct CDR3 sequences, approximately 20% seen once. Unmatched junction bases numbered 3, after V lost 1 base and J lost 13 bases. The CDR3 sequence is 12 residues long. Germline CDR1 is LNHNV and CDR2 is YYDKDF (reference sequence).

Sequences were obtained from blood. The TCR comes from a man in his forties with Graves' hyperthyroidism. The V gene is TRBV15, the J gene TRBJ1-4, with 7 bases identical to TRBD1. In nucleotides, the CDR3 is TGTGCCACCAGCAGAGGACAGGGAAGACTGTTTTTT. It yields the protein CATSRGQGRLFF. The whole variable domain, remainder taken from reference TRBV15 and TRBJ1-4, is DAMVIQNPRYQVTQFGKPVTLSCSQTLNHNVMYWYQQKSSQAPKLLFHYYDKDFNNEADTPDNFQSRRPNTSFCFLDIRSPGLGDTAMYLCATSRGQGRLFFGSGTQLSVL.